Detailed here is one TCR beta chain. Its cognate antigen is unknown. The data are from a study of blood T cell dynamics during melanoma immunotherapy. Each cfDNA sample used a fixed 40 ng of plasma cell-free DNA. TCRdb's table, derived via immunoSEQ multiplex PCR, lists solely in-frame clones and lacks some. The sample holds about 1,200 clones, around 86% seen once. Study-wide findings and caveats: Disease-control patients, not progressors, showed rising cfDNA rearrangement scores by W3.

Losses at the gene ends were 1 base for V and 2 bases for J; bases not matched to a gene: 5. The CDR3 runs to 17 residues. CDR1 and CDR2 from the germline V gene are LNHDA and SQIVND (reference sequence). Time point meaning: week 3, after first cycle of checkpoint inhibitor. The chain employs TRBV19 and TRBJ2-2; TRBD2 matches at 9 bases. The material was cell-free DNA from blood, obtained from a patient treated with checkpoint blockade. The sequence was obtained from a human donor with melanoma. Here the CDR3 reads CASSIGRLAVNTGELFF. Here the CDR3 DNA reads TGTGCCAGTAGTATAGGAAGACTAGCGGTTAACACCGGGGAGCTGTTTTTT.